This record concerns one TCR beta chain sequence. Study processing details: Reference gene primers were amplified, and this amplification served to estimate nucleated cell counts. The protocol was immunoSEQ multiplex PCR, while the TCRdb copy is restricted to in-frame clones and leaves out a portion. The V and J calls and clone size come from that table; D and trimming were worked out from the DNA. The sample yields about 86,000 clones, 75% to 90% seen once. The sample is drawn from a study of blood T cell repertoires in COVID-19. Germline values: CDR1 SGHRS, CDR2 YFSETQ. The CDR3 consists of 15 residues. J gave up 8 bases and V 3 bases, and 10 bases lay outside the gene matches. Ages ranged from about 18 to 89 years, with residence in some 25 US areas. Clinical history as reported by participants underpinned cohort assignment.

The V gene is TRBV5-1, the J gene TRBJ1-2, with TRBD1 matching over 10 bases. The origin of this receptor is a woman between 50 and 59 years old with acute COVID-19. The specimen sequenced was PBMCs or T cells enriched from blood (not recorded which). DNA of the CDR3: TGCGCCAGCAGCTCGCGAGACAGGGGGCGCGGGGGCTACACCTTC. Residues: CASSSRDRGRGGYTF.